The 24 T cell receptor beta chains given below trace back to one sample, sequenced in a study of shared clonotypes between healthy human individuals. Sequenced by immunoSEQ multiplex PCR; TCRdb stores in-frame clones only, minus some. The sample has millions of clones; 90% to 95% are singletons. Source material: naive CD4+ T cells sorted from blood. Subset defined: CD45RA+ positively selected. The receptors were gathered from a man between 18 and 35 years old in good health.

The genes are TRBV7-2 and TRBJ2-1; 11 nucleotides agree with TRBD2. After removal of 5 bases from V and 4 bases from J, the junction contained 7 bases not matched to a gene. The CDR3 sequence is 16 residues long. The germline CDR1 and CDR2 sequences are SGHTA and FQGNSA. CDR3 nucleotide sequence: TGTGCCAGCAGCCCCGCCCTAGCGGGAGGATACAATGAGCAGTTCTTC. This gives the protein CASSPALAGGYNEQFF.

CDR3 loop: CASSTAPSGSYEQYF. CDR3 DNA sequence: TGTGCCAGCAGCACCGCCCCGAGTGGTTCCTACGAGCAGTACTTC. The chain is built from TRBV7-8 and TRBJ2-7; D gene ambiguous. This CDR3 spans 15 amino acids. V gave up 5 bases and J gave up 1 base, with 15 bases separating them. Per germline, CDR1 SGHVS and CDR2 FQNEAQ.

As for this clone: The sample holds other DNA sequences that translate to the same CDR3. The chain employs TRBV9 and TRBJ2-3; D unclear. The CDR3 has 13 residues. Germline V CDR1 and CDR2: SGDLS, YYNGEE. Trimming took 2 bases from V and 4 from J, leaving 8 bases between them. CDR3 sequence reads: CASSVTGSDTQYF. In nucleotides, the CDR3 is TGTGCCAGCAGCGTCACCGGATCAGATACGCAGTATTTT.

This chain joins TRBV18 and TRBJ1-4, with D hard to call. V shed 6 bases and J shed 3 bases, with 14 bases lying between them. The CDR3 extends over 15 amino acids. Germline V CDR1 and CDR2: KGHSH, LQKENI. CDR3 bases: TGTGCCAGCTCCCCGGACGGGTCGGCTAATGAAAAACTGTTTTTT. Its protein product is CASSPDGSANEKLFF.

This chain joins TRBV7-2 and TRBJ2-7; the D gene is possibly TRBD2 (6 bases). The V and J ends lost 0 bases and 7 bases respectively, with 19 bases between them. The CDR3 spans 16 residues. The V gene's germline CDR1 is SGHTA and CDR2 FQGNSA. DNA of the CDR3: TGTGCCAGCAGCTTAGCGGTGTACCCCGGAGGGGCGGAGCAGTACTTC. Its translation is CASSLAVYPGGAEQYF.

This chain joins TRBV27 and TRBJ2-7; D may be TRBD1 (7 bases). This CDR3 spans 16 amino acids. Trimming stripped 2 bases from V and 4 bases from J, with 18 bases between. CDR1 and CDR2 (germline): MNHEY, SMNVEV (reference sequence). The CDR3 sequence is CASSLGGGGASYEQYF. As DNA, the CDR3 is TGTGCCAGCAGTTTAGGAGGAGGGGGCGCCTCGTACGAGCAGTACTTC.

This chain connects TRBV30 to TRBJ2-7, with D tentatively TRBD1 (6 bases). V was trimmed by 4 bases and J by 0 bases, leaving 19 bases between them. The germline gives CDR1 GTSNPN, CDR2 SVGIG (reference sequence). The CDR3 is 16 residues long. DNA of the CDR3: TGTGCCTGGACCAGATCAAAGACAGGCGTCTCCTACGAGCAGTACTTC. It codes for CAWTRSKTGVSYEQYF. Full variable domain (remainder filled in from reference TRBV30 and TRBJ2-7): SQTIHQWPATLVQPVGSPLSLECTVEGTSNPNLYWYRQAAGRGLQLLFYSVGIGQISSEVPQNLSASRPQDRQFILSSKKLLLSDSGFYLCAWTRSKTGVSYEQYFGPGTRLTVT.

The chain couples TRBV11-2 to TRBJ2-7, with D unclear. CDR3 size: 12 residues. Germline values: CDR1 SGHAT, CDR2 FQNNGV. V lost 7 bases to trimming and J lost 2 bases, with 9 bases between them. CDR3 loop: CASNRGAYEQYF. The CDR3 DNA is TGTGCCAGCAACCGAGGCGCCTACGAGCAGTACTTC. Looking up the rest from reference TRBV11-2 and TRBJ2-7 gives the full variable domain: EAGVAQSPRYKIIEKRQSVAFWCNPISGHATLYWYQQILGQGPKLLIQFQNNGVVDDSQLPKDRFSAERLKGVDSTLKIQPAKLEDSAVYLCASNRGAYEQYFGPGTRLTVT.

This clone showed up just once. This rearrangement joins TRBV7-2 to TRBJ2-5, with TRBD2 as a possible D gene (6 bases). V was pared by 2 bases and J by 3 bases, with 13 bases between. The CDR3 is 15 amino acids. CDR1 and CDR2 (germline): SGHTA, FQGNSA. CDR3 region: CASSLLALKEETQYF. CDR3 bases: TGTGCCAGCAGCTTACTAGCGCTAAAGGAAGAGACCCAGTACTTC.

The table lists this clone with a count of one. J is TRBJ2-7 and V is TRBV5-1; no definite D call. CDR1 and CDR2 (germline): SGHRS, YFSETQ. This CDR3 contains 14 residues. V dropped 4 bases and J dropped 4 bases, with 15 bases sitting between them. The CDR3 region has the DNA TGCGCCAGCAGCCCCGGACGAGAGAGGTACGAGCAGTACTTC. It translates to CASSPGRERYEQYF.

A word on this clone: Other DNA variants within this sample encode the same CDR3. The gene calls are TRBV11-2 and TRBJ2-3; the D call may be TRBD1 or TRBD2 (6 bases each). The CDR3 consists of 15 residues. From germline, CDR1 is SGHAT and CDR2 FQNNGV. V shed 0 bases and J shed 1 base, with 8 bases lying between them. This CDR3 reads CASSLDGGRTDTQYF. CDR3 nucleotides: TGTGCCAGCAGCTTAGATGGGGGGCGCACAGATACGCAGTATTTT.

CDR3 in amino acids: CASSDGEYEQYF. CDR3 in DNA: TGTGCCAGCAGTGACGGGGAGTACGAGCAGTACTTC. The chain couples TRBV25-1 to TRBJ2-7; D possibly corresponds to TRBD2 (5 bases). The CDR3 contains 12 residues. V lost 3 bases and J lost 4, with 7 bases in between. CDR1 is MGHDK, CDR2 SYGVNS, per germline.

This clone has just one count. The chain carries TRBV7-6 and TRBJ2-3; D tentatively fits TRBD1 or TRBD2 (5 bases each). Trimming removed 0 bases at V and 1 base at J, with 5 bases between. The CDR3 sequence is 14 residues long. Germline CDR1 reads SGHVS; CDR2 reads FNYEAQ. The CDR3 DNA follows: TGTGCCAGCAGCTTAGCGGGGGGCACAGATACGCAGTATTTT. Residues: CASSLAGGTDTQYF.

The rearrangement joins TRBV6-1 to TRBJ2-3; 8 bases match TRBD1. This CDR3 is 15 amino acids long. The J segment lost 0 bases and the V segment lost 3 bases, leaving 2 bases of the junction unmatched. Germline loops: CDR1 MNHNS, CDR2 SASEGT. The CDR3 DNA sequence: TGTGCCAGCAGTGACCGGGACAGGAGCACAGATACGCAGTATTTT. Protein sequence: CASSDRDRSTDTQYF.

The chain's CDR3 is CASSLWVGTTNTGELFF. The CDR3 region has the DNA TGTGCCAGCAGCTTATGGGTAGGAACCACGAACACCGGGGAGCTGTTTTTT. This chain connects TRBV7-2 to TRBJ2-2; D gene unclear. CDR1 is SGHTA, CDR2 FQGNSA, per germline. Deletions cut 2 bases from V and 0 bases from J, with 13 bases between. The CDR3 is 17 residues long. The variable domain in full, completed from reference TRBV7-2 and TRBJ2-2, reads GAGVSQSPSNKVTEKGKDVELRCDPISGHTALYWYRQSLGQGLEFLIYFQGNSAPDKSGLPSDRFSAERTGGSVSTLTIQRTQQEDSAVYLCASSLWVGTTNTGELFFGEGSRLTVL.

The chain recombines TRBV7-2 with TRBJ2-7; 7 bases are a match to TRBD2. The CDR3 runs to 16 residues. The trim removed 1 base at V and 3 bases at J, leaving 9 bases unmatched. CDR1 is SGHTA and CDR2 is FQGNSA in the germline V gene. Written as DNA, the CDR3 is TGTGCCAGCAGCTTAGGGTACGGCGGGAGCTTCTACGAGCAGTACTTC. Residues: CASSLGYGGSFYEQYF.

In DNA form, the CDR3 reads TGTGCCAGCAGCTTACCGGGACAGCTCAACAATGAGCAGTTCTTC. Translated: CASSLPGQLNNEQFF. J is TRBJ2-1 and V is TRBV7-9; 7 positions agree with TRBD1. Germline-derived CDR1 and CDR2 are SEHNR and FQNEAQ (reference sequence). CDR3 size: 15 residues. V dropped 2 bases and J dropped 5; count of bases not matched to a gene: 6.

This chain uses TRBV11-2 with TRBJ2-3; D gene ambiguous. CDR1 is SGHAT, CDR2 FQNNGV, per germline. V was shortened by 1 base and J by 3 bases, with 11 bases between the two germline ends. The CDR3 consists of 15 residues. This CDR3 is CASSLAGRLTDTQYF. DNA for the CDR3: TGTGCCAGCAGCTTAGCGGGTAGATTGACAGATACGCAGTATTTT.

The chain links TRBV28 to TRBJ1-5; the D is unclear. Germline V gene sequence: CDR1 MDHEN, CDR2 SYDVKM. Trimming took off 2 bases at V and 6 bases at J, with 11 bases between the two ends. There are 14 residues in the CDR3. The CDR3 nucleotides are TGTGCCAGCAGTTTAAAGGGCGTATTTCAGCCCCAGCATTTT. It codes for CASSLKGVFQPQHF.

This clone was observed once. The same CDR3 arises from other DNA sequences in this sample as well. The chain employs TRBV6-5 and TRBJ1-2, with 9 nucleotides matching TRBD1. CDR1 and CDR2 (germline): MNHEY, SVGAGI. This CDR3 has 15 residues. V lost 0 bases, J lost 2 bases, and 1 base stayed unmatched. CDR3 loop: CASSYSTGGNYGYTF. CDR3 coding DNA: TGTGCCAGCAGTTACTCGACAGGGGGAAACTATGGCTACACCTTC.

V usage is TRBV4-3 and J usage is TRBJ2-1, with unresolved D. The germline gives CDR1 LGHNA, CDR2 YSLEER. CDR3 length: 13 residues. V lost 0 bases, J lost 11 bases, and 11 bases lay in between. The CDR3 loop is CASSQEYSQQQFF. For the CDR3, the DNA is TGCGCCAGCAGCCAAGAGTACAGCCAACAGCAGTTCTTC.

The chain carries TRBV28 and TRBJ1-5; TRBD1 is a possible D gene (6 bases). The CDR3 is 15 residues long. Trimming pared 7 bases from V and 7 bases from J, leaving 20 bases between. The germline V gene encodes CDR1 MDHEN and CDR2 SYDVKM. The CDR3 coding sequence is TGTGCCAGCACCTCATCGGCCAGGGGAGGGCAGCCCCAGCATTTT. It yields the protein CASTSSARGGQPQHF.

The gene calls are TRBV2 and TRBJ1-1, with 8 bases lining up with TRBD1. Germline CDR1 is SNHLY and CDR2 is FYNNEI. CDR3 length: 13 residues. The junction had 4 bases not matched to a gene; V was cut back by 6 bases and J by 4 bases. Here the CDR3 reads CASSPQGGTEAFF. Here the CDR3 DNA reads TGTGCCAGCAGCCCACAGGGGGGCACTGAAGCTTTCTTT.

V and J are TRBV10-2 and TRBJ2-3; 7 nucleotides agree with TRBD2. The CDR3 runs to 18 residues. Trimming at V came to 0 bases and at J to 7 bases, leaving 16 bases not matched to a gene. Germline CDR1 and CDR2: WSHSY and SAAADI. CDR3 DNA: TGCGCCAGCAGTGAGTCGAGGACGGTCGCTAGCGGTAGAAATACGCAGTATTTT. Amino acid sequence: CASSESRTVASGRNTQYF.